The 20 T cell receptor beta chains in this list originate from one sample, sequenced in a study of T cell clonality in common variable immunodeficiency. The study's findings and limits: Reportedly, TCR beta sequences from common variable immunodeficiency showed fewer deletions and N-nucleotide insertions.

No antigen is known for these receptors. TCRdb's copy holds only in-frame clones and misses some; the assay was immunoSEQ multiplex PCR. Altogether tens of thousands of clones were found in the sample, and no singletons occur. The specimen was peripheral blood mononuclear cells. The origin of the receptors is a human donor with common variable immunodeficiency.

This clone turned up a few times. The DNA read from the CDR3 is TGTGCCAGCAGCTTCGCGGAGACC. Protein: CASSFAET. The CDR3, in full, reads CASSFAETQYF. The chain employs TRBV7-3 and TRBJ2-5; D remains ambiguous. The CDR3 is cut off 3 residues early in the read; its end comes from the germline J gene. This CDR3 region has 11 residues. Per the germline V gene, CDR1 is SGHTA and CDR2 is FQGTGA. Trimming shortened V by 3 bases and J by 5 bases, and 4 bases separated the two germline ends.

The table lists this clone with many counts. From the germline J gene comes the end of the CDR3, since the read stops 3 residues before it. The gene calls are TRBV27 and TRBJ2-1, with D uncertain. Trimming stripped 6 bases from V and 4 bases from J, with 10 bases between. The CDR3 loop spans 13 amino acids. Germline CDR1 MNHEY, CDR2 SMNVEV (reference sequence). The part of the CDR3 DNA that was read is TGTGCCAGCAGCCCTCCCGGTTACAATGAG. This sequence encodes CASSPPGYNE. In full, the CDR3 reads CASSPPGYNEQFF.

By sample fraction, this clone is medium-sized. The sequence runs out 3 residues before the end of the CDR3; the remainder is reconstructed from the germline J gene. This chain connects TRBV28 to TRBJ1-1, with unresolved D. The CDR3 consists of 11 residues. V shed 4 bases and J shed 7 bases, with 7 bases lying between them. The germline V gene encodes CDR1 MDHEN and CDR2 SYDVKM. The chain's CDR3 is CASSSPLEAFF. CDR3 DNA (partial): TGTGCCAGCAGTTCTCCCCTTGAA.

This clone appeared many times. With the read ending 3 residues before the CDR3 end, the germline J gene is used to fill in that end. The chain combines TRBV19 with TRBJ2-7; 7 positions match TRBD2. There are 15 residues in the CDR3. Germline values: CDR1 LNHDA, CDR2 SQIVND (reference sequence). V gave up 5 bases and J gave up 3 bases; unmatched junction bases: 10. CDR3 sequence: CASSPGGVWIYEQYF. CDR3 bases read: TGTGCCAGTAGTCCTGGGGGGGTCTGGATCTACGAG. Full variable domain (missing parts from reference TRBV19 and TRBJ2-7): DGGITQSPKYLFRKEGQNVTLSCEQNLNHDAMYWYRQDPGQGLRLIYYSQIVNDFQKGDIAEGYSVSREKKESFPLTVTSAQKNPTAFYLCASSPGGVWIYEQYFGPGTRLTVT.

This clone was counted many times. The read is 3 residues too short to cover the CDR3 end, so that end is filled in from the germline J gene. The chain joins TRBV29-1 to TRBJ2-3; no clear D gene. Germline assignment: CDR1 SQVTM and CDR2 ANQGSEA. The CDR3 runs to 14 residues. The V end lost 4 bases, the J end lost 0 bases, and 11 bases lay between the germline ends. This CDR3 reads CSVGVGGSTDTQYF. The DNA read from the CDR3 is TGCAGCGTTGGGGTTGGCGGTAGCACAGATACG.

This clone was found many times. The CDR3 end falls 3 residues outside the read, so it is completed with the germline J gene. The chain uses TRBV7-9 and TRBJ2-1, with D possibly being TRBD2 (6 bases). The V gene lost 1 base and the J gene lost 9 bases, with 16 bases spanning the gap. The V gene's germline CDR1 is SEHNR and CDR2 FQNEAQ (reference sequence). CDR3 length: 15 amino acids. The CDR3 is CASSLEAGRLGEQFF. The covered CDR3 bases are TGTGCCAGCAGCTTAGAAGCAGGGAGGTTAGGTGAG.

This clone has ten or more counts. The observed sequence ends 3 residues before the CDR3 terminus, with the missing tail filled in from the germline J gene. V gene TRBV3-1 (or the pseudogene TRBV3-2) combines with J gene TRBJ2-3, with 7 bases lining up with TRBD2. The germline V gene has CDR1 LGHDT and CDR2 YNNKEL (reference sequence). This CDR3 contains 15 residues. Unmatched junction bases numbered 14, after V lost 10 bases and J lost 4 bases. The CDR3 bases that were read are TGTGCCACCCACCCCGCTAGCGGAAATCCAGATACG. Translated: CATHPASGNPDT. In full, the CDR3 is CATHPASGNPDTQYF.

As regards this clone: Read sequence stops 3 residues before the CDR3 end, and the germline J gene provides the missing end. This sequence joins TRBV20-1 and TRBJ1-5, with D tentatively TRBD1 (6 bases). CDR1 is DFQATT, CDR2 SNEGSKA, per germline (reference sequence). This CDR3 has 15 amino acids. V was trimmed by 5 bases and J by 2 bases, leaving 16 bases between them. Partial CDR3 DNA: TGCAGTGCTCTATTCCGGACAGACGGCAATCAGCCC. Its protein is CSALFRTDGNQP. The whole CDR3 region reads CSALFRTDGNQPQHF.

CDR3 amino acids: CASTGQGKNEKLFF. The DNA read from the CDR3 is TGTGCCAGCACGGGACAGGGCAAGAATGAAAAA. The rearrangement joins TRBV6-2 or TRBV6-3 to TRBJ1-4, with 9 bases fitting TRBD1. The read halts 3 residues ahead of the CDR3 end, with the missing end drawn from the germline J gene. Germline trimming cut 7 bases from V and 5 bases from J; bases unmatched to any gene: 5. This CDR3 region has 14 residues. Looked up from germline, CDR1 is MNHEY and CDR2 is SVGEGT.

The table lists this clone with a few counts. Sequencing ends 3 residues short of the CDR3 end; the germline J gene provides the rest. J is TRBJ2-2 and V is TRBV2, with 9 bases fitting TRBD1. The length of the CDR3 is 14 residues. Trimming cost V 6 bases and J 5 bases; bases outside gene matches: 4. Germline V gives CDR1 SNHLY, CDR2 FYNNEI. Partial CDR3 DNA: TGTGCCAGCAGCCGGGACAGGGCGACCGGGGAG. This codes for CASSRDRATGE. The whole CDR3 protein reads CASSRDRATGELFF. Variable domain in full (rest from reference TRBV2 and TRBJ2-2): EPEVTQTPSHQVTQMGQEVILRCVPISNHLYFYWYRQILGQKVEFLVSFYNNEISEKSEIFDDQFSVERPDGSNFTLKIRSTKLEDSAMYFCASSRDRATGELFFGEGSRLTVL.

In its sample, this clone was seen a few times. The sequenced fragment ends 3 residues before the CDR3 boundary, so the rest is inferred from the germline J gene. V gene TRBV30 combines with J gene TRBJ2-2; weak D call: TRBD1 (6 bases). The germline V gene has CDR1 GTSNPN and CDR2 SVGIG (reference sequence). This CDR3 comprises 14 residues. Between the trimmed V and J ends, which lost 3 bases and 4 bases, there was a span of 12 bases. CDR3 bases read: TGTGCCTGGAGAACCGGGACAATCACCGGGGAG. Translation: CAWRTGTITGE. The whole CDR3 sequence reads CAWRTGTITGELFF.

Only a few counts were recorded for this clone. With the read ending 3 residues before the CDR3 end, the germline J gene is used to fill in that end. V usage is TRBV5-1 and J usage is TRBJ2-1; 7 positions agree with TRBD2. CDR3 length: 15 residues. Germline loops: CDR1 SGHRS, CDR2 YFSETQ. V lost 4 bases to trimming and J lost 0 bases; unmatched junction nucleotides: 4. The DNA read from the CDR3 is TGCGCCAGCAGCATGACTAGCCCCTCCTACAATGAG. Amino acids: CASSMTSPSYNE. The complete CDR3 reads CASSMTSPSYNEQFF.

This clone was seen a handful of times. Read coverage stops 3 residues before the CDR3 terminus; the germline J gene supplies the remainder. This chain links TRBV7-2 with TRBJ2-3; no firm D call. This CDR3 comprises 15 residues. The germline gives CDR1 SGHTA, CDR2 FQGNSA. V lost 1 base to trimming and J lost 1 base, with 9 bases between them. CDR3 protein: CASSLVIPGTDTQYF. The CDR3 bases that were read are TGTGCCAGCAGCTTAGTGATTCCGGGCACAGATACG. The full variable domain, with the rest looked up from reference TRBV7-2 and TRBJ2-3, is GAGVSQSPSNKVTEKGKDVELRCDPISGHTALYWYRQSLGQGLEFLIYFQGNSAPDKSGLPSDRFSAERTGGSVSTLTIQRTQQEDSAVYLCASSLVIPGTDTQYFGPGTRLTVL.

With regard to this clone: The CDR3 end is not reached by the read, which stops 3 residues before it; the germline J gene fills it in. V gene TRBV18 combines with J gene TRBJ2-5, with TRBD1 identical over 10 bases. Germline V gene lookup returns CDR1 KGHSH and CDR2 LQKENI. Germline trimming cut 10 bases from V and 5 bases from J; bases unmatched to any gene: 10. The CDR3 is 14 amino acids. CDR3 residues: CATGDRGGEETQYF. The covered CDR3 bases are TGTGCCACCGGGGACAGGGGAGGAGAGGAGACC.

This clone ranks as medium-sized. Read sequence stops 3 residues before the CDR3 end, and the germline J gene provides the missing end. This chain uses TRBV5-6 with TRBJ1-4, with no clear D. The CDR3 contains 12 residues. CDR1 SGHDT and CDR2 YYEEEE come from the germline V gene. Trimming took 0 bases from V and 7 from J, leaving 4 bases between them. The DNA read from the CDR3 is TGTGCCAGCAGCTTGGCTTCTGAAAAA. It codes for CASSLASEK. The entire CDR3 protein reads CASSLASEKLFF.

In this sample, this clone is medium-sized. Read data end 3 residues before the CDR3 end; the end is taken from the germline J gene. This chain connects TRBV28 to TRBJ1-2; 10 bases are shared with TRBD1. Germline CDR1 reads MDHEN; CDR2 reads SYDVKM. V shed 5 bases and J 4 bases; nucleotides not matched to a gene: 4. CDR3 size: 14 residues. This CDR3 reads CASSPDRGGYGYTF. The part of the CDR3 DNA that was read is TGTGCCAGCAGTCCGGACAGGGGGGGCTATGGC.

As to this clone: The read ends 3 residues shy of where the CDR3 ends; the end is completed using the germline J gene. The chain uses TRBV7-7 and TRBJ2-5; a possible D gene is TRBD1 (6 bases). The germline V and J ends were trimmed by 5 bases and 5 bases, with 18 bases remaining between them. The germline gives CDR1 SSHAT, CDR2 FNYEAQ (reference sequence). This CDR3 spans 15 amino acids. The CDR3 loop reads CASSLPPRRGETQYF. The CDR3 DNA, read in part, is TGTGCCAGCAGCCTACCCCCCCGTAGGGGGGAGACC.

This clone was detected a few times. CDR3 amino acids: CASSPVRGFGEQYF. The sequenced CDR3 bases are TGTGCCAGCAGCCCGGTGAGGGGGTTTGGCGAG. The V and J genes are TRBV5-5 and TRBJ2-7; possible D gene TRBD1, 6 bases. Read data end 3 residues before the CDR3 end; the end is taken from the germline J gene. Germline V gene data show CDR1 as SGHKS and CDR2 as YYEKEE (reference sequence). With 4 bases removed from V and 6 bases from J, the gap between germline ends came to 17 bases. This CDR3 spans 14 amino acids. Using reference TRBV5-5 and TRBJ2-7 for the parts outside the CDR3, the full variable domain is DAGVTQSPTHLIKTRGQQVTLRCSPISGHKSVSWYQQVLGQGPQFIFQYYEKEERGRGNFPDRFSARQFPNYSSELNVNALLLGDSALYLCASSPVRGFGEQYFGPGTRLTVT.

This clone was picked up many times. From the germline J gene comes the end of the CDR3, since the read stops 3 residues before it. The chain recombines TRBV7-2 with TRBJ2-3; no clear D. The CDR3 consists of 13 residues. Trimming removed 5 bases from V and 2 bases from J, with 8 bases in between. The germline CDR1 and CDR2 sequences are SGHTA and FQGNSA. The CDR3 sequence: CASSRSFTDTQYF. The CDR3 bases that were read are TGTGCCAGCAGCCGCAGTTTCACAGATACG.

This clone showed up many times. From the germline J gene comes the end of the CDR3, since the read stops 3 residues before it. The chain links TRBV19 to TRBJ2-2, with D possibly matching TRBD1 (6 bases). This CDR3 comprises 15 residues. Germline loops: CDR1 LNHDA, CDR2 SQIVND (reference sequence). V lost 8 bases, J lost 0 bases, and 13 bases lay in between. The CDR3: CASRPEGANTGELFF. The sequenced CDR3 bases are TGTGCCAGTCGCCCCGAGGGGGCGAACACCGGGGAG.